The 24 T cell receptor beta chains in this list originate from one sample, sequenced in a study of response to subunit inactivated influenza vaccine. TCRdb analysed the RT-PCR reads with MiXCR anew, one entry per CDR3 protein. The sample holds more than 450,000 distinct CDR3 sequences, around 8% seen once. The source material was PBMCs from blood, sampled around 25 months after vaccination. The receptors stem from a man aged 50-75 years who received an inactivated influenza vaccine.

In this sample, this clonotype turned up a few times. This chain uses TRBV20-1 with TRBJ2-3; no reliable D call. The CDR3 contains 14 residues. Germline-derived CDR1 and CDR2 are DFQATT and SNEGSKA (reference sequence). Trimming cost V 3 bases and J 0 bases, with 10 bases left between them. The CDR3 is CSAREQPSTDTQYF. The CDR3 coding sequence is TGCAGTGCTAGGGAACAGCCTAGCACAGATACGCAGTATTTT.

The chain couples TRBV5-5 to TRBJ1-1; D is possibly TRBD1 (5 bases). Trimming left V 0 bases short and J 3 bases short, with 9 bases between. Germline values: CDR1 SGHKS, CDR2 YYEKEE (reference sequence). This CDR3 spans 14 amino acids. Written as DNA, the CDR3 is TGTGCCAGCAGCTTGGGGGGCTTTGACACTGAAGCTTTCTTT. Translation gives CASSLGGFDTEAFF.

The chain recombines TRBV2 with TRBJ2-5, with D perhaps given as TRBD1 or TRBD2 (5 bases each). Trimming pared 6 bases from V and 3 bases from J, leaving 11 bases between. Per the germline V gene, CDR1 is SNHLY and CDR2 is FYNNEI. The CDR3 contains 13 residues. The CDR3, as DNA: TGTGCCAGCAGACGGGACGCTGAAGAGACCCAGTACTTC. This gives the protein CASRRDAEETQYF. The full variable domain, rest sourced from reference TRBV2 and TRBJ2-5, is EPEVTQTPSHQVTQMGQEVILRCVPISNHLYFYWYRQILGQKVEFLVSFYNNEISEKSEIFDDQFSVERPDGSNFTLKIRSTKLEDSAMYFCASRRDAEETQYFGPGTRLLVL.

The J gene is TRBJ1-5, the V gene TRBV15; tentative D call: TRBD1 (5 bases). The CDR3 covers 17 residues. Germline-derived CDR1 and CDR2 are LNHNV and YYDKDF (reference sequence). Trimming removed 3 bases at V and 0 bases at J, with 15 bases between. The CDR3 bases are TGTGCCACCAGCAGGGACATGGGCAGGGCTAGCAATCAGCCCCAGCATTTT. Its protein is CATSRDMGRASNQPQHF.

This clonotype was seen only a few times. The gene calls are TRBV20-1 and TRBJ1-6, with 9 bases identical to TRBD1. The J segment lost 5 bases and the V segment lost 6 bases, leaving 5 bases of the junction unmatched. The germline CDR1 and CDR2 sequences are DFQATT and SNEGSKA (reference sequence). The CDR3 totals 14 residues. CDR3 sequence: CSAKGQGNNSPLHF. DNA of the CDR3: TGCAGTGCCAAGGGACAGGGTAATAATTCACCCCTCCACTTT.

This clonotype was seen a handful of times. V is TRBV15 and J is TRBJ2-2; D is uncertain. V was clipped by 0 bases and J by 7 bases, with 3 bases between them. CDR1 and CDR2 from the germline V gene are LNHNV and YYDKDF (reference sequence). CDR3 length: 12 amino acids. In DNA, the CDR3 is TGTGCCACCAGCAGAGATAGCGGGGAGCTGTTTTTT. This translates into CATSRDSGELFF. The full variable domain, completed using reference TRBV15 and TRBJ2-2, is DAMVIQNPRYQVTQFGKPVTLSCSQTLNHNVMYWYQQKSSQAPKLLFHYYDKDFNNEADTPDNFQSRRPNTSFCFLDIRSPGLGDTAMYLCATSRDSGELFFGEGSRLTVL.

This clonotype has just a few counts. The chain couples TRBV19 to TRBJ2-4, with 8 bases identical to TRBD2. V was pared by 5 bases and J by 7 bases, with 7 bases of the junction left unmatched. The CDR3 runs 14 residues. Germline-derived CDR1 and CDR2 are LNHDA and SQIVND (reference sequence). In DNA form, the CDR3 reads TGTGCCAGTAGTGTAACGGGAGGGCCGAACATTCAGTACTTC. It yields the protein CASSVTGGPNIQYF.

This clonotype was observed a few times. This rearrangement joins TRBV28 to TRBJ2-7; D ambiguous. Trimming left V 3 bases short and J 2 bases short, with 5 bases between. The CDR3 has 12 amino acids. The germline gives CDR1 MDHEN, CDR2 SYDVKM. The DNA for the CDR3 is TGTGCCAGCAGTTTGCTAACCTACGAGCAGTACTTC. This gives the protein CASSLLTYEQYF.

Only a few counts were recorded for this clonotype. The rearrangement joins TRBV10-3 to TRBJ2-7; D is perhaps TRBD2 (6 bases). This CDR3 is 15 amino acids long. Germline loops: CDR1 ENHRY, CDR2 SYGVKD. Trimming cost V 5 bases and J 0 bases, with 14 bases left between them. CDR3 DNA sequence: TGTGCCATCAGTCCGATAGCGGTTTACTCCTACGAGCAGTACTTC. It encodes CAISPIAVYSYEQYF.

This clonotype has more than one count but fewer than ten. V is TRBV7-2 and J is TRBJ2-2, with TRBD1 identical over 7 bases. The CDR3 extends over 17 amino acids. Germline assignment: CDR1 SGHTA and CDR2 FQGNSA. The V and J ends lost 3 bases and 2 bases, in that order; junction bases with no gene match: 9. CDR3 region: CASSFYLRQGNTGELFF. CDR3 sequence (DNA): TGTGCCAGCAGCTTTTACCTTCGACAGGGAAACACCGGGGAGCTGTTTTTT.

As for this clonotype: The junction shows a germline mismatch at one end, possibly a read error. V is TRBV28 and J is TRBJ2-7; no clear D gene. Germline V gene sequence: CDR1 MDHEN, CDR2 SYDVKM. This CDR3 contains 12 residues. In DNA, the CDR3 is TGTGCCAGCAGTTTAAGGTCCTACGGGCAGTACTTC. Protein product: CASSLRSYGQYF.

The genes are TRBV14 and TRBJ2-6, with D possibly being TRBD2 (5 bases). Trimming stripped 5 bases from V and 2 bases from J, with 10 bases between. CDR3 length equals 15 residues. Per the germline V gene, CDR1 is SGHDN and CDR2 is FVKESK. CDR3 nucleotides: TGTGCCAGCAGCGATGCCGGGACTGGGGCCAACGTCCTGACTTTC. This gives the protein CASSDAGTGANVLTF.

The gene calls are TRBV5-1 and TRBJ1-2, with 7 bases fitting TRBD1. The V gene end was trimmed by 2 bases and the J gene end by 5 bases; junction bases not matched to a gene: 12. Germline V gene sequence: CDR1 SGHRS, CDR2 YFSETQ. The CDR3 is made up of 16 amino acids. The CDR3 bases are TGCGCCAGCAGCTTTCCCTCCGCAGACAGGGAATATGGCTACACCTTC. This gives the protein CASSFPSADREYGYTF.

The chain couples TRBV5-1 to TRBJ1-1; D not resolved. CDR1 SGHRS and CDR2 YFSETQ come from the germline V gene. V lost 2 bases and J lost 8, with 16 bases in between. The CDR3 is made up of 14 amino acids. The CDR3, as DNA: TGCGCCAGCAGCTTTGATTGGGTTAGCGACGAAGCTTTCTTT. As protein: CASSFDWVSDEAFF.

This clonotype came up many times. This sequence joins TRBV4-2 and TRBJ2-1; D unresolved. Germline CDR1 reads LGHNA; CDR2 reads YNFKEQ. V shed 5 bases and J shed 4 bases, with 18 bases lying between them. This CDR3 spans 16 amino acids. The chain's CDR3 is CASSGGPGPAYNEQFF. As DNA, the CDR3 is TGTGCCAGCAGCGGTGGACCGGGTCCAGCATACAATGAGCAGTTCTTC.

This clonotype has at least ten counts. The chain carries TRBV11-2 and TRBJ1-1; 7 bases match TRBD1. With 1 base clipped from V and 3 bases from J, the junction kept 2 bases outside the gene matches. Germline V gives CDR1 SGHAT, CDR2 FQNNGV. The CDR3 spans 14 residues. CDR3 sequence (DNA): TGTGCCAGCAGCTTAGTTCAGGGGGACACTGAAGCTTTCTTT. Amino acids: CASSLVQGDTEAFF.

This clonotype was observed a handful of times. The V gene is TRBV7-2, the J gene TRBJ2-3; D not resolved. Germline-derived CDR1 and CDR2 are SGHTA and FQGNSA. The CDR3 contains 15 residues. V shed 3 bases and J shed 2 bases, with 12 bases lying between them. The CDR3 sequence is CASSFLLFNTDTQYF. The CDR3 nucleotides read TGTGCCAGCAGCTTTCTACTTTTCAACACAGATACGCAGTATTTT.

J is TRBJ2-5 and V is TRBV10-2; 9 bases map to TRBD2. Per germline, CDR1 WSHSY and CDR2 SAAADI. This CDR3 is 15 amino acids long. J gave up 5 bases and V 3 bases, and 7 bases lay outside the gene matches. Here the CDR3 DNA reads TGCGCCAGCAGTGAAGTAGCGGGGGTGCGGGAGACCCAGTACTTC. The encoded protein is CASSEVAGVRETQYF.

This clonotype came up many times. The rearrangement joins TRBV5-1 to TRBJ2-2; 9 positions match TRBD1. CDR1 and CDR2 (germline): SGHRS, YFSETQ. V shed 0 bases, J shed 2 bases, and the junction held 8 bases outside the gene matches. This CDR3 region has 18 residues. The CDR3 coding sequence is TGCGCCAGCAGCTTGGGACGACAGGGGGGACCAAACACCGGGGAGCTGTTTTTT. This encodes CASSLGRQGGPNTGELFF.

This clonotype was seen repeatedly, ten times or more. This chain uses TRBV2 with TRBJ1-2; weak D call: TRBD1 (5 bases). The CDR3 has 12 amino acids. The germline gives CDR1 SNHLY, CDR2 FYNNEI. With 4 bases removed from V and 7 bases from J, the gap between germline ends came to 10 bases. CDR3 protein: CASSVDTGGYTF. The CDR3, as DNA: TGTGCCAGCAGTGTGGACACCGGTGGCTACACCTTC. The whole variable domain, remainder taken from reference TRBV2 and TRBJ1-2, is EPEVTQTPSHQVTQMGQEVILRCVPISNHLYFYWYRQILGQKVEFLVSFYNNEISEKSEIFDDQFSVERPDGSNFTLKIRSTKLEDSAMYFCASSVDTGGYTFGSGTRLTVV.

The genes are TRBV7-2 and TRBJ1-2, with a weak D call TRBD1 (5 bases). With 1 base removed from V and 3 bases from J, the gap between germline ends came to 15 bases. This CDR3 spans 16 amino acids. The germline gives CDR1 SGHTA, CDR2 FQGNSA. This chain's CDR3 is CASSLGPGRVDYGYTF. CDR3 DNA: TGTGCCAGCAGCTTAGGGCCGGGACGAGTAGACTATGGCTACACCTTC. The full variable domain, in which reference TRBV7-2 and TRBJ1-2 provide the parts outside the CDR3, is GAGVSQSPSNKVTEKGKDVELRCDPISGHTALYWYRQSLGQGLEFLIYFQGNSAPDKSGLPSDRFSAERTGGSVSTLTIQRTQQEDSAVYLCASSLGPGRVDYGYTFGSGTRLTVV.

The rearrangement joins TRBV30 to TRBJ1-5; D not resolved. CDR1 is GTSNPN and CDR2 is SVGIG in the germline V gene (reference sequence). This CDR3 is built from 14 residues. With 4 bases removed from V and 0 bases from J, the gap between germline ends came to 10 bases. In DNA, the CDR3 is TGTGCCTGGAAGGCTGGAACTAGCAATCAGCCCCAGCATTTT. It encodes CAWKAGTSNQPQHF.

The rearrangement links TRBV5-1 to TRBJ2-3; D gene ambiguous. The CDR3 extends over 16 amino acids. The V and J ends lost 6 bases and 3 bases respectively, with 20 bases between them. Germline CDR1 is SGHRS and CDR2 is YFSETQ. The CDR3 bases are TGCGCCAGCACCCCGCGCATAGGTTCCGGGACAGATACGCAGTATTTT. Amino acid sequence: CASTPRIGSGTDTQYF. Drawing the rest from reference TRBV5-1 and TRBJ2-3, the complete variable domain is KAGVTQTPRYLIKTRGQQVTLSCSPISGHRSVSWYQQTPGQGLQFLFEYFSETQRNKGNFPGRFSGRQFSNSRSEMNVSTLELGDSALYLCASTPRIGSGTDTQYFGPGTRLTVL.

This clonotype was picked up a small number of times. The chain joins TRBV14 to TRBJ1-1, with D unclear. This CDR3 is built from 12 residues. The V and J ends lost 3 bases and 8 bases respectively, with 10 bases between them. CDR1 is SGHDN and CDR2 is FVKESK in the germline V gene. Written as DNA, the CDR3 is TGTGCCAGCAGCCAGGCTGGAGGGGAAGCTTTCTTT. Protein: CASSQAGGEAFF.